This T cell receptor beta chain was captured in a study of neoadjuvant anti-PD-1 for oral cavity cancer. With 2 bases removed from V and 3 bases from J, the gap between germline ends came to 14 bases. Germline CDR1 reads SNHLY; CDR2 reads FYNNEI. The CDR3 is made up of 15 amino acids. Measured with immunoSEQ multiplex PCR; TCRdb has only the in-frame clones, and not every one. The repertoire holds about 16,000 clones, with around 72% as singletons. The J gene is TRBJ2-7, the V gene TRBV2, with D possibly TRBD2 on 6 matching bases. Source: PBMCs, taken before nivolumab (anti-PD-1) treatment. The TCR sequence derives from a person aged 35-79 years with oral cavity squamous cell carcinoma. This chain's CDR3 is CASSESVAALYEQYF. The CDR3 coding sequence is TGTGCCAGCAGTGAAAGCGTAGCGGCCCTCTACGAGCAGTACTTC.